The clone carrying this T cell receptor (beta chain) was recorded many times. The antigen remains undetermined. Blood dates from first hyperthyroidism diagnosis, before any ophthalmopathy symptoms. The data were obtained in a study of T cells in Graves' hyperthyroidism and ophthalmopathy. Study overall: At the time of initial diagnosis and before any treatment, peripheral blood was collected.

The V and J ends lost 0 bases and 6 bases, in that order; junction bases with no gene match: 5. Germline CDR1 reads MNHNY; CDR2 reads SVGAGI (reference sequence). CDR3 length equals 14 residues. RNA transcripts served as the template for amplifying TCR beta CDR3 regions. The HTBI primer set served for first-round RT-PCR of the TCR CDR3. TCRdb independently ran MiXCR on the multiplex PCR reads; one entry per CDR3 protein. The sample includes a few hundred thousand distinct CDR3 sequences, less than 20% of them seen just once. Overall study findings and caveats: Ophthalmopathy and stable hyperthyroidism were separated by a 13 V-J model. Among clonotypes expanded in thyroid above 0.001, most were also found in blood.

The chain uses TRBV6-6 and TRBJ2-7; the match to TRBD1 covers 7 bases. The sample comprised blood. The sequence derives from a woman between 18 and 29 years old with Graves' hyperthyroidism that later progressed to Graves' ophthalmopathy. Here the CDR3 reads CASSYSRGQLEQYF. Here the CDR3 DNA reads TGTGCCAGCAGTTACTCTAGGGGACAGCTCGAGCAGTACTTC.